These 18 T cell receptor beta chains were sequenced from one sample in a study of Graves' ophthalmopathy and Graves' hyperthyroidism. RNA transcripts were the source from which TCR beta CDR3 regions were amplified. Investigators did first-round RT-PCR with HTBI primers, then second-round multiplex PCR. From the multiplex PCR reads, TCRdb called clonotypes with MiXCR, one entry per CDR3 protein. The repertoire holds 240,000 or so distinct CDR3 sequences, with 45% as singletons. Specimen: peripheral blood. The source of these receptors is an adult man with Graves' ophthalmopathy.

This clonotype was seen a handful of times. The J gene is TRBJ2-5, the V gene TRBV10-3, with D perhaps TRBD2 (6 bases). CDR1 and CDR2 from the germline V gene are ENHRY and SYGVKD. V lost 3 bases to trimming and J lost 1 base, with 12 bases between them. CDR3 length: 15 amino acids. The CDR3 sequence is CAISDSGTFQETQYF. CDR3 nucleotides: TGTGCCATCAGTGATTCAGGGACTTTCCAAGAGACCCAGTACTTC.

Ten or more counts support this clonotype. This chain links TRBV7-3 with TRBJ1-6, with D unclear. The germline V gene encodes CDR1 SGHTA and CDR2 FQGTGA. This CDR3 is built from 13 residues. Trimming pared 0 bases from V and 7 bases from J, leaving 4 bases between. The CDR3 region has the DNA TGTGCCAGCAGCTTAACAGTAAATTCACCCCTCCACTTT. It is translated as CASSLTVNSPLHF.

The CDR3 is CATSDSGTGHGTDTQYF. The CDR3 DNA sequence: TGTGCCACCAGTGACTCCGGGACAGGGCACGGCACAGATACGCAGTATTTT. The chain joins TRBV24-1 to TRBJ2-3, with 9 nucleotides matching TRBD1. Germline lookup yields CDR1 KGHDR and CDR2 SFDVKD. The CDR3 sequence is 17 residues long. V shed 4 bases and J 1 base; nucleotides not matched to a gene: 8.

This clonotype has just a few counts. The CDR3 here is CASSARLAVNTGELFF. The CDR3 DNA reads as TGCGCCAGCAGCGCCCGACTAGCGGTTAACACCGGGGAGCTGTTTTTT. V usage is TRBV5-1 and J usage is TRBJ2-2; 9 bases map to TRBD2. In germline, CDR1 is SGHRS, CDR2 YFSETQ. This CDR3 contains 16 residues. V was clipped by 4 bases and J by 2 bases; unmatched bases: 6. Using reference TRBV5-1 and TRBJ2-2 for the parts outside the CDR3, the full variable domain is KAGVTQTPRYLIKTRGQQVTLSCSPISGHRSVSWYQQTPGQGLQFLFEYFSETQRNKGNFPGRFSGRQFSNSRSEMNVSTLELGDSALYLCASSARLAVNTGELFFGEGSRLTVL.

In its sample, this clonotype was seen once. The chain couples TRBV15 to TRBJ1-6; 7 bases fit TRBD1. The CDR3 loop spans 16 amino acids. V gave up 8 bases and J gave up 7 bases; unmatched junction bases: 14. The germline gives CDR1 LNHNV, CDR2 YYDKDF (reference sequence). CDR3: CATFVRDSGKNSPLHF. For the CDR3, the DNA is TGTGCCACCTTTGTCCGGGACAGTGGAAAAAATTCACCCCTCCACTTT.

The chain recombines TRBV7-9 with TRBJ2-5; 13 nucleotides align to TRBD2. V lost 3 bases to trimming and J lost 1 base; unmatched junction nucleotides: 2. The CDR3 extends over 16 amino acids. Germline CDR1 reads SEHNR; CDR2 reads FQNEAQ (reference sequence). CDR3 DNA: TGTGCCAGCAGCTTCTGGACTAGCGGGGGCCAAGAGACCCAGTACTTC. It translates to CASSFWTSGGQETQYF.

This clonotype was recorded a few times. The CDR3 coding sequence is TGCAGTGCTAGAGAGGGGACTAGCGGAAAAGAGACCCAGTACTTC. Protein sequence: CSAREGTSGKETQYF. This chain connects TRBV20-1 to TRBJ2-5, with 11 bases fitting TRBD2. The V gene's germline CDR1 is DFQATT and CDR2 SNEGSKA (reference sequence). With 0 bases clipped from V and 3 bases from J, the junction kept 3 bases outside the gene matches. The CDR3 has 15 residues.

The V call is TRBV29-1, the J call TRBJ1-2, with D uncertain. With 8 bases removed from V and 5 bases from J, the gap between germline ends came to 15 bases. This CDR3 spans 12 amino acids. Germline loops: CDR1 SQVTM, CDR2 ANQGSEA. The CDR3 region is CSSPGRDYGYTF. In DNA, the CDR3 is TGCAGCAGTCCCGGACGGGATTATGGCTACACCTTC.

This clonotype showed up just a few times. This CDR3 reads CASSPRGQGAGETQYF. The CDR3 DNA sequence: TGTGCCAGCAGTCCAAGGGGACAGGGGGCGGGAGAGACCCAGTACTTC. The rearrangement joins TRBV12-3 or TRBV12-4 to TRBJ2-5; 12 bases are shared with TRBD1. J lost 4 bases, V lost 5 bases, and 8 bases had no gene match. The CDR3 extends over 16 amino acids.

The chain combines TRBV25-1 with TRBJ1-1; the D is unclear. The CDR3 is 16 residues long. V was trimmed by 1 base and J by 1 base, leaving 13 bases between them. Germline loops: CDR1 MGHDK, CDR2 SYGVNS. CDR3 loop: CASSELRDLENTEAFF. CDR3 DNA sequence: TGTGCCAGCAGTGAATTGAGGGATCTAGAGAACACTGAAGCTTTCTTT. Looking up the rest from reference TRBV25-1 and TRBJ1-1 gives the full variable domain: EADIYQTPRYLVIGTGKKITLECSQTMGHDKMYWYQQDPGMELHLIHYSYGVNSTEKGDLSSESTVSRIRTEHFPLTLESARPSHTSQYLCASSELRDLENTEAFFGQGTRLTVV.

This sequence joins TRBV15 and TRBJ1-4, with no clear D. The V gene lost 0 bases and the J gene lost 3 bases, with 14 bases spanning the gap. The CDR3 runs to 17 residues. In germline, CDR1 is LNHNV, CDR2 YYDKDF (reference sequence). The CDR3 loop is CATSRDRVATANEKLFF. CDR3 DNA: TGTGCCACCAGCAGAGATCGGGTAGCTACAGCTAATGAAAAACTGTTTTTT.

This clonotype was observed a few times. This chain uses TRBV19 with TRBJ1-2; D remains unclear. The CDR3 contains 12 residues. V shed 8 bases and J shed 1 base, with 8 bases lying between them. The germline gives CDR1 LNHDA, CDR2 SQIVND (reference sequence). CDR3 sequence (DNA): TGTGCCAGTTCTCGTGTTAACTATGGCTACACCTTC. It translates to CASSRVNYGYTF.

This clonotype occurred a few times. The V and J genes are TRBV11-3 and TRBJ1-3; D is possibly TRBD1 (6 bases). V was trimmed by 1 base and J by 0 bases, leaving 13 bases between them. The germline gives CDR1 SGHNT, CDR2 YENEEA. The CDR3 covers 17 residues. CDR3 nucleotide sequence: TGTGCCAGCAGCTTAGTCGGACAGTCTATCTCTGGAAACACCATATATTTT. It yields the protein CASSLVGQSISGNTIYF.

At least ten counts were recorded for this clonotype. The rearrangement joins TRBV5-4 to TRBJ1-6; weak D call: TRBD1 (5 bases). Trimming shortened V by 5 bases and J by 5 bases, and 14 bases separated the two germline ends. Germline CDR1 and CDR2: SGHNT and YYREEE (reference sequence). The CDR3 has 15 amino acids. DNA of the CDR3: TGTGCCAGCAGGAAGGGAGGGACCGATAATTCACCCCTCCACTTT. Translation: CASRKGGTDNSPLHF.

The J gene is TRBJ2-5, the V gene TRBV2, with 9 positions matching TRBD2. CDR1 SNHLY and CDR2 FYNNEI come from the germline V gene. V lost 3 bases, J lost 4 bases, and 0 bases stayed unmatched. There are 13 residues in the CDR3. As DNA, the CDR3 is TGTGCCAGCAGTGAGGGACTAGCAGAGACCCAGTACTTC. Translation gives CASSEGLAETQYF.

This clonotype came up a few times. The chain carries TRBV7-2 and TRBJ1-3; D is possibly TRBD1 (5 bases). With 2 bases removed from V and 2 bases from J, the gap between germline ends came to 10 bases. The CDR3 has 15 amino acids. Per germline, CDR1 SGHTA and CDR2 FQGNSA. The CDR3 nucleotides are TGTGCCAGCAGCTTAACAGGCTTAGCTGGAAACACCATATATTTT. The encoded protein is CASSLTGLAGNTIYF.

The chain carries TRBV20-1 and TRBJ2-5; TRBD1 agrees at 10 bases. CDR3 length: 14 residues. J lost 4 bases, V lost 2 bases, and 4 bases had no gene match. CDR1 DFQATT and CDR2 SNEGSKA come from the germline V gene (reference sequence). DNA for the CDR3: TGCAGTGCTAGAAGGCGGACAGGGGGAGAGACCCAGTACTTC. This encodes CSARRRTGGETQYF.

This chain links TRBV12-3 or TRBV12-4 with TRBJ2-7; D is uncertain. There are 12 residues in the CDR3. V gave up 3 bases and J gave up 2 bases, with 5 bases separating them. The CDR3 protein is CASSLQTYEQYF. In nucleotides, the CDR3 is TGTGCCAGCAGTTTGCAAACCTACGAGCAGTACTTC.